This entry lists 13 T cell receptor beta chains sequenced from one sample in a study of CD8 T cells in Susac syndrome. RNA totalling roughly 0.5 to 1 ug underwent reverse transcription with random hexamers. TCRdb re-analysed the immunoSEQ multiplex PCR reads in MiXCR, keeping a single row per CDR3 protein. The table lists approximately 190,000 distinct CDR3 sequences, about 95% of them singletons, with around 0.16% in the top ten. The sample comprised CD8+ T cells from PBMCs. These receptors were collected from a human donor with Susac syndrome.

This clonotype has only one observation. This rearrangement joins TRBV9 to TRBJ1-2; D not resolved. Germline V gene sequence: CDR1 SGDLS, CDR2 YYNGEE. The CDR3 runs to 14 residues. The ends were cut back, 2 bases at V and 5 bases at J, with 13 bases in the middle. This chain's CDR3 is CASSVSELSYGYTF. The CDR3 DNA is TGTGCCAGCAGCGTTTCCGAGCTGAGTTATGGCTACACCTTC.

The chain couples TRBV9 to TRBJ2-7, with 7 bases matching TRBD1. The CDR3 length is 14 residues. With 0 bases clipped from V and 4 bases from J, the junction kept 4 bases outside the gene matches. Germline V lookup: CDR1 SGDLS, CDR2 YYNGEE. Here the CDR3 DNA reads TGTGCCAGCAGCGTAGGGACAGGTGAATACGAGCAGTACTTC. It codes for CASSVGTGEYEQYF.

CDR3 region: CASRPKAGAYEQYF. CDR3 nucleotides: TGTGCCAGCAGGCCTAAGGCAGGAGCCTACGAGCAGTACTTC. The V call is TRBV7-8, the J call TRBJ2-7; D gene ambiguous. This CDR3 has 14 residues. V lost 6 bases and J 2 bases, leaving 14 bases between the germline ends. From germline, CDR1 is SGHVS and CDR2 FQNEAQ.

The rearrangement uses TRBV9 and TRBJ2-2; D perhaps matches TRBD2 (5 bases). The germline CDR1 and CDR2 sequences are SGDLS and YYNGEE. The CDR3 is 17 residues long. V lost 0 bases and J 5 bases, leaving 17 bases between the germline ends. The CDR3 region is CASSVGFSGLTTGELFF. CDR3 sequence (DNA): TGTGCCAGCAGCGTAGGTTTCAGCGGCCTAACGACCGGGGAGCTGTTTTTT. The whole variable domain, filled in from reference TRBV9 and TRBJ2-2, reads DSGVTQTPKHLITATGQRVTLRCSPRSGDLSVYWYQQSLDQGLQFLIQYYNGEERAKGNILERFSAQQFPDLHSELNLSSLELGDSALYFCASSVGFSGLTTGELFFGEGSRLTVL.

Here the CDR3 DNA reads TGTGCCAGCAGCTTGGTGATTGGACGACAGGGCTACGAGCAGTACTTC. Residues: CASSLVIGRQGYEQYF. The chain carries TRBV5-6 and TRBJ2-7, with TRBD1 matching 7 bases. Germline V lookup: CDR1 SGHDT, CDR2 YYEEEE. The CDR3 spans 16 residues. The V and J ends lost 0 bases and 3 bases, in that order; junction bases with no gene match: 9.

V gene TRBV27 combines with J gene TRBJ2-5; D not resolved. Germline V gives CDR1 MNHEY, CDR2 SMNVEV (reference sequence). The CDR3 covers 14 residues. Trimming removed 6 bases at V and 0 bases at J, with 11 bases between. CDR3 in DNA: TGTGCCAGCAGCAGATTTCCCCACCAAGAGACCCAGTACTTC. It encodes CASSRFPHQETQYF.

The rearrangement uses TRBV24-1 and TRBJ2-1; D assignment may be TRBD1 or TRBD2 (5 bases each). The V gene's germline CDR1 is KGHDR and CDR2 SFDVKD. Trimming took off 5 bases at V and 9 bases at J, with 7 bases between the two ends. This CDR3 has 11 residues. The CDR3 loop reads CATSGGAEQFF. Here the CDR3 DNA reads TGTGCCACCAGTGGAGGGGCTGAGCAGTTCTTC.

DNA for the CDR3: TGTGCCAGCAGCTTAGCGTCGAACACCGGGGAGCTGTTTTTT. Translating gives CASSLASNTGELFF. The rearrangement joins TRBV7-3 to TRBJ2-2; no clear D. V was trimmed by 2 bases and J by 0 bases, leaving 4 bases between them. Germline assignment: CDR1 SGHTA and CDR2 FQGTGA. The CDR3 loop spans 14 amino acids.

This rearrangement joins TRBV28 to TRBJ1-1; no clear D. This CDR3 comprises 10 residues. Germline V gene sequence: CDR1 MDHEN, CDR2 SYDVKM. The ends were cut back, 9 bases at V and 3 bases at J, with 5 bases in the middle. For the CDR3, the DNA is TGTGCCAGTCTACACACTGAAGCTTTCTTT. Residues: CASLHTEAFF.

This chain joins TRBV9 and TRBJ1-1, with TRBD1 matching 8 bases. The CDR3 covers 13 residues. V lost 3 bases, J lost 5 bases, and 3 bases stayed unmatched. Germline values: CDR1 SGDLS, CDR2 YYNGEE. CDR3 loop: CASSGRQGTEAFF. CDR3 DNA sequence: TGTGCCAGCAGCGGCCGACAGGGGACTGAAGCTTTCTTT.

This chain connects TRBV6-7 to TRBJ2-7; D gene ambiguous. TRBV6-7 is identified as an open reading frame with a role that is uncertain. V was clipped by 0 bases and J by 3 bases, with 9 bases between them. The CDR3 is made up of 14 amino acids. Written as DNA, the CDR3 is TGTGCCAGCAGTTACTCCCGGACCGTCTACGAGCAGTACTTC. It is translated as CASSYSRTVYEQYF.

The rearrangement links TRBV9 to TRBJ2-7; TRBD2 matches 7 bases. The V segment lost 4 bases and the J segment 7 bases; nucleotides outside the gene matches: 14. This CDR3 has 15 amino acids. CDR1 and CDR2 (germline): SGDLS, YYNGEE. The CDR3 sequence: CASSPAGAGVFEQYF. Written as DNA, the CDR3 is TGTGCCAGCAGCCCAGCCGGGGCGGGAGTGTTTGAGCAGTACTTC.

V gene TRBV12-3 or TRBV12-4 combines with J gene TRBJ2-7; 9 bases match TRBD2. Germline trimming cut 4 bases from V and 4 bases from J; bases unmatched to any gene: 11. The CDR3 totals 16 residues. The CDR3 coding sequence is TGTGCCAGCAGTTGGATCGGTCGGACTAGCGTTTACGAGCAGTACTTC. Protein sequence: CASSWIGRTSVYEQYF.